The TCR beta chain under discussion was sequenced for a study of T cells after posttransplantation cyclophosphamide. Whole-study findings and limits: TRB clonality was highly associated with recipient CMV seropositivity and reactivation.

From germline, CDR1 is MGHDK and CDR2 SYGVNS. The CDR3 extends over 16 amino acids. With V trimmed by 1 base and J by 0 bases, 4 bases remained unmatched. The table came from immunoSEQ multiplex PCR; TCRdb's copy has only in-frame clones and leaves some out. The sample contains 5,700 or so clones, none of them singletons. Treatment was busulfan-fludarabine conditioning, a marrow graft, and cyclophosphamide on days +3 and +4. This clone has a handful of counts. Its target is unknown. The source of this sequence is a male patient over 55 who received an allogeneic stem cell transplant from a related donor, was CMV-positive, and had no GVHD. Some T cells may trace back to the graft donor. Source: PBMCs, taken after allogeneic stem cell transplant with posttransplant cyclophosphamide. This chain joins TRBV25-1 and TRBJ2-3; TRBD2 agrees at 7 bases. CDR3 nucleotide sequence: TGTGCCAGCAGTGAATCTGGGGGAGGGAGCACAGATACGCAGTATTTT. Amino acids: CASSESGGGSTDTQYF.